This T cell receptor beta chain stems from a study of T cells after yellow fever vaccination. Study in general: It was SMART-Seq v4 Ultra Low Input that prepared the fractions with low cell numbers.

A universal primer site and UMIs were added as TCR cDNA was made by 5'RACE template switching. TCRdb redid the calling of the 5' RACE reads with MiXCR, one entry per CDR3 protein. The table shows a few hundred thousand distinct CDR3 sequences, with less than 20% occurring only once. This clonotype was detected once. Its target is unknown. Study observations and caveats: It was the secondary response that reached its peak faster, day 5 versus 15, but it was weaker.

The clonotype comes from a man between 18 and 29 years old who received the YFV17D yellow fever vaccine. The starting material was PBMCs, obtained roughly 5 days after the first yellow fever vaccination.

The CDR3 coding sequence is TGCGCCAGCAGCCAAGACCCGTCCTCTGGAAACACCATATATTTT. It translates to CASSQDPSSGNTIYF. The V and J genes are TRBV4-3 and TRBJ1-3; no clear D. The CDR3 is 15 residues long. The germline V gene has CDR1 LGHNA and CDR2 YSLEER. V was clipped by 0 bases and J by 0 bases, with 6 bases between them.